This T cell receptor (beta chain) was recorded in a study of CD8 T cells in Susac syndrome. With random hexamers, 0.5 to 1 ug RNA was reverse transcribed. A multiplex approach, immunoSEQ multiplex PCR, amplified TCR beta CDR3 across 54 Vbeta and 13 Jbeta. Using its own MiXCR run on the immunoSEQ multiplex PCR reads, TCRdb lists one record per CDR3 protein. The sample includes fewer than 90,000 distinct CDR3 sequences, around 94% seen only once; the top ten take around 0.94%. Germline V gene sequence: CDR1 SNHLY, CDR2 FYNNEI. This CDR3 region has 13 residues. Trimming took 6 bases from V and 8 from J, leaving 14 bases between them. TEMRA cells underwent FACS enrichment and CD8+ and CD4+ T cells underwent negative isolation.

The chain has TRBV2 and TRBJ2-1; possible D gene TRBD2, 6 bases. Sequenced sample: CD8+ T cells from PBMCs. The receptor was isolated from a human donor with Susac syndrome. The CDR3 is CASRELAGDEQFF. CDR3 nucleotides: TGTGCCAGCAGAGAACTAGCTGGGGATGAGCAGTTCTTC.